One and the same sample provided the 4 T cell receptor beta chains below, sequenced in a study of cytomegalovirus exposure and HLA in healthy donors. The PCR ran on 60 Vbeta and 13 Jbeta primers. Measured with immunoSEQ multiplex PCR; TCRdb has only the in-frame clones, and not every one. This table holds about 150,000 clones, 65% to 85% found once. The specimen sequenced was PBMCs. The receptor source for this set is a male donor in good health and CMV-seronegative.

The V gene is TRBV2, the J gene TRBJ1-1; D unclear. Per germline, CDR1 SNHLY and CDR2 FYNNEI. The CDR3 runs to 15 residues. Trimming removed 6 bases at V and 0 bases at J, with 14 bases between. The CDR3 region is CASRMKAVMNTEAFF. In DNA, the CDR3 is TGTGCCAGCAGAATGAAAGCGGTTATGAACACTGAAGCTTTCTTT.

This chain links TRBV6-6 with TRBJ1-1; D unresolved. V was trimmed by 10 bases and J by 5 bases, leaving 17 bases between them. The CDR3 has 13 residues. Germline values: CDR1 MNHNY, CDR2 SVGAGI (reference sequence). CDR3 nucleotides: TGTGCCACCGCCGAAGCATCGGGGACTGAAGCTTTCTTT. This gives the protein CATAEASGTEAFF.

The gene calls are TRBV19 and TRBJ1-6; 9 nucleotides align to TRBD1. This CDR3 has 14 residues. Germline CDR1 LNHDA, CDR2 SQIVND (reference sequence). The ends lost 5 bases at V and 8 bases at J; junction bases unmatched: 4. This CDR3 reads CASSPGQGYSPLHF. The CDR3 nucleotides are TGTGCCAGTAGTCCGGGACAGGGTTATTCACCCCTCCACTTT.

The rearrangement links TRBV2 to TRBJ2-5; 7 bases are shared with TRBD1. The J call may be faulty, since TRBJ2-7 better matches the DNA end. The CDR3 runs to 13 residues. From germline, CDR1 is SNHLY and CDR2 FYNNEI. The CDR3 reads CASIGQGAYEQYF. The CDR3 region has the DNA TGTGCCAGCATCGGGCAGGGGGCCTACGAGCAGTACTTC.